The source of this T cell receptor beta chain is a study of Ad26.COV2.S vaccination and SARS-CoV-2 variants. Study details: COV1001, an Ad26.COV2.S trial, supplied this vaccine-arm donor. Intramuscularly, Ad26.COV2.S was given either once or twice, 56 days apart. Study-wide results and limits: Individuals receiving vaccine had higher spike-specific TCR breadth than placebo recipients did.

V was trimmed by 0 bases and J by 7 bases, leaving 3 bases between them. This CDR3 has 11 amino acids. Germline loops: CDR1 MNHNY, CDR2 SVGAGI (reference sequence). Some clones are missing from TCRdb's copy, which holds only in-frame ones; the method was immunoSEQ multiplex PCR. The repertoire holds about half a million clones, with 80% to 90% as singletons. The sample's treatment: about 20 received Ad26.COV2.S at low or high dose, single or two shots; 5 received placebo; per-sample allocation not given. At day 63 after the first vaccine or placebo injection, samples were drawn. As for this clone: Its target is unknown.

Source: peripheral blood, taken in a trial of Ad26.COV2.S vaccine versus placebo. The chain is built from TRBV6-6 and TRBJ2-5; D unclear. The source of this sequence is a person aged 18-60 years who received the Ad26.COV2.S COVID-19 vaccine or a placebo. The CDR3 reads CASSYSGTQYF. The CDR3 nucleotides read TGTGCCAGCAGTTACTCAGGGACCCAGTACTTC.